A selection of T cell receptor beta chains follows, all from one sample in a study of ipilimumab plus nivolumab after autologous stem cell transplantation. The data were produced by immunoSEQ multiplex PCR, yet TCRdb's version contains in-frame clones alone and is incomplete. The sample has about 40,000 clones, 80% to 95% seen once. This specimen was PBMCs, taken in a trial of ipilimumab plus nivolumab as post-transplant consolidation. The receptors were sampled from a male donor with multiple myeloma. Both conserved end residues are trimmed from each CDR3. D genes are given only for firm matches.

v_gene	d_gene	j_gene	CDR3aa
TRBV6-1	TRBD1	TRBJ1-2	ASSPGGEDYGYT
TRBV19	-	TRBJ2-1	ASSIDRSRNDEQF
TRBV6-5	-	TRBJ2-7	ASSYTYGGSYEQY
TRBV19	-	TRBJ2-6	ASSIRQSGANVLT
TRBV27	TRBD1	TRBJ2-7	ASRLGQGVFPQY
TRBV7-2	-	TRBJ2-5	ATATGFQETQY
TRBV19	-	TRBJ2-3	ASSIDPAGPGTDTQY
TRBV7-2	-	TRBJ1-6	ASSQRRASYNSPLH
TRBV15	TRBD1	TRBJ2-1	ATSQDRNSYNEQF
TRBV29-1	TRBD1	TRBJ1-1	SVGQILNTEAF
TRBV2	-	TRBJ2-7	ASRAGRDIYEQY
TRBV5-1	-	TRBJ2-7	ASSQSYEQY
TRBV20-1	TRBD1	TRBJ1-2	SAPSTGGTT
TRBV14	TRBD2	TRBJ2-1	ASSPRGGGRGNEQF
TRBV27	TRBD2	TRBJ2-1	ASKLLAGNNEQF
TRBV6-5	-	TRBJ2-1	ASSWTSSYNEQF
TRBV7-2	TRBD2	TRBJ2-5	ASSLSVGGETQY
TRBV15	-	TRBJ1-2	ATSKGDSSPGVGGYT
TRBV18	-	TRBJ2-5	ASSPGVQETQY
TRBV28	TRBD1	-	ASSSVQGGPSYEQY
TRBV5-8	TRBD2	TRBJ2-2	ASSLTLAGDTGELF
TRBV11-2	-	TRBJ1-1	ASSLVVGRGTEAF
TRBV5-4	TRBD2	TRBJ2-1	ASSPAGGLPYNEQF
TRBV7-2	TRBD2	TRBJ2-7	ASSLGGLAGTYEQY
TRBV19	-	TRBJ2-2	ASSIQGTTGELF
TRBV28	TRBD2	TRBJ2-3	ASSLLAGGTDTQY
TRBV11-3	TRBD2	TRBJ2-3	ASSGTSGYSTDTQY
TRBV4-3	TRBD2	TRBJ2-2	ASSSWEAGGIGELF
TRBV27	TRBD2	TRBJ2-2	ASSSWGLAEFTGELF
TRBV6-6	TRBD1	TRBJ1-1	ASSYPGTGKNEAF
TRBV7-2	TRBD1	TRBJ2-1	ASSYPGGPHNEQF
TRBV5-8	TRBD1	TRBJ2-1	ASSRQGDEQF
TRBV28	-	TRBJ1-6	ASSLHRDNSPLH
TRBV2	-	TRBJ2-5	ASSEVVLSETQY
TRBV28	-	TRBJ1-2	ASSLQGPYGYT
TRBV28	-	TRBJ2-7	ASSPQGYYEQY
TRBV6-5	TRBD1	TRBJ2-1	ASSRDRGVRNEQF
TRBV6-1	-	TRBJ2-1	ASNRAQEGFEQF
TRBV21-1	-	TRBJ2-7	ASSKGTQVVSYEQY
TRBV5-1	TRBD1	TRBJ1-6	ASSFDRVGDNSPLH
TRBV11-3	-	TRBJ2-5	ASSTGVQETQY
TRBV5-1	-	TRBJ2-2	ASSPDRTNTGELF
TRBV4-3	-	TRBJ2-3	ASSQGQRSTDTQY
TRBV5-6	TRBD1	TRBJ1-4	ASSRPHRGDEKLF
TRBV7-9	-	TRBJ1-2	ASSLSSTNYGYT
TRBV6-1	-	TRBJ2-2	ASRLGNTGELF
TRBV9	TRBD1	TRBJ1-3	ASSVAPTGEAGNTIY
TRBV4-1	-	TRBJ2-3	ASSQQGFRTDTQY
TRBV29-1	-	TRBJ1-1	SVEDLNTEAF
TRBV7-9	TRBD2	TRBJ2-1	ASSFGLAGLNEQF
TRBV6-5	TRBD1	TRBJ2-7	ASSLSQGVFNEQY
TRBV19	-	TRBJ1-2	ATRDLYGYT
TRBV27	TRBD1	TRBJ1-1	ASSFDRGGEAF
TRBV10-1	-	TRBJ2-3	ARNSQLRTDTQY
TRBV2	-	TRBJ2-1	ASTVVLTASNEQF
TRBV10-3	TRBD2	TRBJ2-1	AIRPDSGVSEQF
TRBV7-9	TRBD2	TRBJ2-7	ASSSWTSSHEQY